This TCR beta chain is drawn from a study of blood T cell repertoires in COVID-19. TCRdb keeps only in-frame clones here, not all; method: immunoSEQ multiplex PCR. The table has about 80,000 clones, 88% seen once; the top ten hold around 7.9%. With 1 base removed from V and 0 bases from J, the gap between germline ends came to 12 bases. Germline assignment: CDR1 MGHRA and CDR2 YSYEKL. This CDR3 region has 16 residues. This clone appeared a single time. The rearrangement links TRBV4-1 to TRBJ1-1; maybe TRBD1 (5 bases). This receptor was taken from an older man with acute or convalescent COVID-19. The sequenced sample consisted of peripheral blood. The CDR3 reads CASSQGPGLMNTEAFF. The CDR3 DNA reads as TGCGCCAGCAGCCAAGGACCGGGACTCATGAACACTGAAGCTTTCTTT.